The 18 T cell receptor beta chains below were found in one sample sequenced in a study of blood T cells in healthy people across ages. The authors ran a second PCR of roughly 6 to 12 cycles using a sample-barcoded 5' primer and a J-beta primer mix. TCRdb reprocessed the 5' RACE reads with MiXCR, giving one entry per CDR3 protein. The sample includes around 870,000 distinct CDR3 sequences, 29% seen only once; the top ten take 17%. Sequencing used blood. Source of these receptors: an elderly woman in good health.

The table lists this clonotype with a few counts. This rearrangement joins TRBV4-3 to TRBJ2-7, with D possibly matching TRBD1 (6 bases). CDR1 is LGHNA, CDR2 YSLEER, per germline. The V and J ends lost 2 bases and 7 bases respectively, with 21 bases between them. This CDR3 has 16 amino acids. The CDR3 nucleotides are TGCGCCAGCAGCCAATTAACAGGGTTCTCCTACAATGAGCAGTACTTC. Protein product: CASSQLTGFSYNEQYF.

J is TRBJ1-2 and V is TRBV12-3 or TRBV12-4; D remains ambiguous. The CDR3 contains 13 residues. Trimming left V 2 bases short and J 8 bases short, with 12 bases between. The CDR3 loop is CASSLRRVGGYTF. The CDR3 DNA is TGTGCCAGCAGTTTAAGGAGGGTGGGAGGCTACACCTTC.

Of note for this clonotype: Since a much larger clone is just one base distant, this may be a read error. The chain combines TRBV29-1 with TRBJ2-7; 9 positions agree with TRBD1. CDR3 size: 17 residues. Germline V gene sequence: CDR1 SQVTM, CDR2 ANQGSEA. V lost 6 bases to trimming and J lost 5 bases; unmatched junction nucleotides: 20. The CDR3 DNA sequence: TGCAGCGTCACACGACTTACAGGGGGCAGCCCTTGGGACGAGCAGTACTTC. Translation: CSVTRLTGGSPWDEQYF.

The chain combines TRBV7-6 with TRBJ2-7, with a possible D match to TRBD1 (7 bases). V lost 4 bases and J lost 2, with 15 bases in between. Germline V CDR1 and CDR2: SGHVS, FNYEAQ. There are 15 residues in the CDR3. CDR3 nucleotide sequence: TGTGCCAGCAGCTCAACAGGGGACTCGCCCTACGAGCAGTACTTC. Residues: CASSSTGDSPYEQYF.

V usage is TRBV24-1 and J usage is TRBJ2-2; D unclear. The CDR3 has 12 amino acids. V shed 4 bases and J shed 1 base, with 0 bases lying between them. Looked up from germline, CDR1 is KGHDR and CDR2 is SFDVKD. CDR3 loop: CATSENTGELFF. The CDR3 DNA follows: TGTGCCACCAGTGAGAACACCGGGGAGCTGTTTTTT.

V gene TRBV4-1 combines with J gene TRBJ2-7; possible D gene TRBD2, 6 bases. Germline V gene sequence: CDR1 MGHRA, CDR2 YSYEKL. The CDR3 has 14 residues. Trimming took off 3 bases at V and 7 bases at J, with 16 bases between the two ends. The CDR3 here is CASSHPRGGNEQYF. The CDR3 nucleotides read TGCGCCAGCAGCCACCCAAGAGGCGGGAATGAGCAGTACTTC.

This clonotype was seen ten or more times. The genes are TRBV4-3 and TRBJ1-6, with D maybe TRBD1 (5 bases). Trimming cost V 0 bases and J 5 bases, with 11 bases left between them. The CDR3 is made up of 16 amino acids. Per the germline V gene, CDR1 is LGHNA and CDR2 is YSLEER. The CDR3 protein is CASSQDGAGHNSPLHF. For the CDR3, the DNA is TGCGCCAGCAGCCAAGATGGGGCAGGGCATAATTCACCCCTCCACTTT.

CDR3 loop: CSAPGTRAADEQYF. The CDR3 nucleotides are TGCAGTGCTCCCGGGACAAGGGCCGCGGACGAGCAGTACTTC. The rearrangement uses TRBV20-1 and TRBJ2-7; a possible D gene is TRBD1 (6 bases). Trimming stripped 5 bases from V and 5 bases from J, with 19 bases between. The CDR3 sequence is 14 residues long. CDR1 DFQATT and CDR2 SNEGSKA come from the germline V gene (reference sequence).

This clonotype was observed at least ten times. The chain joins TRBV3-1 to TRBJ1-1, with 8 bases identical to TRBD1. This CDR3 has 12 residues. V trimming: 2 bases; J trimming: 9 bases; junction bases outside the gene matches: 2. Germline V gene data show CDR1 as LGHDT and CDR2 as YNNKEL (reference sequence). In nucleotides, the CDR3 is TGTGCCAGCAGCCAAATCAGGGGGCAAGCTTTCTTT. Amino acid sequence: CASSQIRGQAFF.

This clonotype came up many times. The J gene is TRBJ2-3, the V gene TRBV6-6; possibly TRBD2 for D (6 bases). There are 15 residues in the CDR3. V lost 5 bases and J lost 1, with 13 bases in between. The germline gives CDR1 MNHNY, CDR2 SVGAGI (reference sequence). CDR3 coding DNA: TGTGCCAGCAGTCTCCCGGGACTCGGCACAGATACGCAGTATTTT. Translation gives CASSLPGLGTDTQYF.

Only a few counts were recorded for this clonotype. The J gene is TRBJ2-3, the V gene TRBV6-6, with TRBD2 matching over 8 bases. The trim removed 8 bases at V and 6 bases at J, leaving 13 bases unmatched. This CDR3 has 15 residues. Germline values: CDR1 MNHNY, CDR2 SVGAGI (reference sequence). CDR3 nucleotide sequence: TGTGCCAGCGGACCCCGGGGGGGTGCTGCGGATACGCAGTATTTT. This encodes CASGPRGGAADTQYF.

This clonotype was seen ten or more times. The V and J genes are TRBV5-1 and TRBJ1-2, with a possible D match to TRBD1 (5 bases). The CDR3 loop spans 14 amino acids. CDR1 SGHRS and CDR2 YFSETQ come from the germline V gene. V lost 3 bases, J lost 3 bases, and 12 bases lay in between. CDR3 nucleotides: TGCGCCAGCAGCTGGCAGGGCAGGGACTATGGCTACACCTTC. The encoded protein is CASSWQGRDYGYTF.

This clonotype was recorded at least ten times. V gene TRBV20-1 combines with J gene TRBJ2-7, with D maybe TRBD1 (6 bases). Between the trimmed V and J ends, which lost 1 base and 6 bases, there was a span of 25 bases. The CDR3 sequence is 17 residues long. Germline assignment: CDR1 DFQATT and CDR2 SNEGSKA (reference sequence). CDR3 in DNA: TGCAGTGCTAGAGTTCTCCGGGCACACGGGGACACGGGCGAGCAGTACTTC. This codes for CSARVLRAHGDTGEQYF.

This clonotype occurred a few times. J is TRBJ2-5 and V is TRBV24-1; the D call may be TRBD1 or TRBD2 (5 bases each). This CDR3 has 16 residues. Germline V gene sequence: CDR1 KGHDR, CDR2 SFDVKD. V was clipped by 4 bases and J by 4 bases, with 18 bases between them. CDR3 amino acids: CATSEWDPTQGETQYF. In DNA, the CDR3 is TGTGCCACCAGTGAGTGGGACCCTACTCAGGGAGAGACCCAGTACTTC.

In its sample, this clonotype was seen many times. J is TRBJ1-5 and V is TRBV4-2, with D tentatively TRBD1 (5 bases). Germline V gene data show CDR1 as LGHNA and CDR2 as YNFKEQ. This CDR3 is built from 16 residues. V was pared by 2 bases and J by 1 base, with 12 bases between. The CDR3, as DNA: TGTGCCAGCAGCCAAAACCGGGGGGTGAGCAATCAGCCCCAGCATTTT. It yields the protein CASSQNRGVSNQPQHF.

This chain joins TRBV29-1 and TRBJ2-3; D is possibly TRBD2 (7 bases). Trimming took 5 bases from V and 4 from J, leaving 25 bases between them. The CDR3 totals 17 residues. The germline CDR1 and CDR2 sequences are SQVTM and ANQGSEA. The CDR3 DNA is TGCAGCGTTACTACTGGCGGATGGGGGGGCTCGGCAGATACGCAGTATTTT. Its protein is CSVTTGGWGGSADTQYF.

This clonotype came up many times. The chain employs TRBV7-2 and TRBJ2-1, with a weak D call TRBD2 (6 bases). The CDR3 is 14 amino acids. The germline V gene encodes CDR1 SGHTA and CDR2 FQGNSA. The ends were cut back, 4 bases at V and 3 bases at J, with 10 bases in the middle. The CDR3 region is CASSSWDFYNEQFF. As DNA, the CDR3 is TGTGCCAGCAGCTCCTGGGACTTCTACAATGAGCAGTTCTTC.

This clonotype was observed a few times. V and J are TRBV11-2 and TRBJ1-1, with 8 nucleotides matching TRBD1. The CDR3 has 15 amino acids. The ends lost 0 bases at V and 5 bases at J; junction bases unmatched: 5. CDR1 is SGHAT, CDR2 FQNNGV, per germline. CDR3 bases: TGTGCCAGCAGCTTAGAGGGCAGGGGGCTTACTGAAGCTTTCTTT. Protein: CASSLEGRGLTEAFF.